These 4 T cell receptor beta chains originate from one sample sequenced in a study of blood T cell repertoires in COVID-19. Generated by immunoSEQ multiplex PCR, the TCRdb table keeps only in-frame clones and is missing some. Of roughly 260,000 clones listed, more than 75% were seen once; the top ten hold approximately 2.2%. The material sequenced was peripheral blood. These TCRs come from a woman in her 50s with acute or convalescent COVID-19.

The V call is TRBV7-9, the J call TRBJ1-1; 7 bases are shared with TRBD1. Germline V lookup: CDR1 SEHNR, CDR2 FQNEAQ (reference sequence). The length of the CDR3 is 18 residues. The V segment lost 3 bases and the J segment 1 base; nucleotides outside the gene matches: 14. The CDR3 sequence: CASSLTIGTALPNTEAFF. The CDR3 DNA is TGTGCCAGCAGCTTGACAATAGGGACAGCGTTACCGAACACTGAAGCTTTCTTT. The full variable domain, its missing parts supplied by reference TRBV7-9 and TRBJ1-1, is DTGVSQNPRHKITKRGQNVTFRCDPISEHNRLYWYRQTLGQGPEFLTYFQNEAQLEKSRLLSDRFSAERPKGSFSTLEIQRTEQGDSAMYLCASSLTIGTALPNTEAFFGQGTRLTVV.

The rearrangement links TRBV27 to TRBJ1-2, with D possibly matching TRBD1 (5 bases). Trimming cost V 6 bases and J 6 bases, with 14 bases left between them. CDR1 and CDR2 from the germline V gene are MNHEY and SMNVEV (reference sequence). CDR3 size: 13 residues. The CDR3 DNA sequence: TGTGCCAGCAGGGGGCAGGGTCTTGATGGCTACACCTTC. It codes for CASRGQGLDGYTF.

The V and J genes are TRBV12-3 or TRBV12-4 and TRBJ2-2, with D tentatively TRBD1 (5 bases). Between the trimmed V and J ends, which lost 6 bases and 6 bases, there was a span of 8 bases. The CDR3 covers 12 residues. CDR3 coding DNA: TGTGCCAGCAGCCAGGGATCCGGGGAGCTGTTTTTT. Its protein product is CASSQGSGELFF.

This clone came up a few times. The V and J genes are TRBV29-1 and TRBJ1-2; TRBD1 is a possible D gene (5 bases). The germline V gene has CDR1 SQVTM and CDR2 ANQGSEA. V was clipped by 3 bases and J by 7 bases, with 12 bases between them. The CDR3 runs to 12 residues. The CDR3 coding sequence is TGCAGCGTTGAGGGGGGGTTCCGTGGCTACACCTTC. Its translation is CSVEGGFRGYTF.